Described below is a single T cell receptor (beta chain) sequence and its context. Original methodology: Amplification of reference gene primers provided the estimated nucleated cell counts. Libraries were prepared by immunoSEQ multiplex PCR; TCRdb keeps only in-frame clonotypes and omits some of them. D and trimming come from the DNA, and the V and J calls and clone size come from that table. Among 90,000 to 140,000 clones, approximately 80% were seen once, and the ten largest hold 30% to 45%. The source of the sample is a study of blood T cell repertoires in COVID-19. Study summary: Samples representing acute and convalescent COVID-19 were sourced from the United States, Italy and Spain. T cells, B-cell-depleted T cells, or PBMCs provided the cDNA or gDNA that served as material.

This TCR was sampled from a man older than 75 with acute or convalescent COVID-19. Sequenced: peripheral blood.

The CDR3 spells CASSLKVLNSGANVLTF. The CDR3 DNA reads TGTGCCAGCAGTTTAAAAGTTCTAAACTCTGGGGCCAACGTCCTGACTTTC. V gene TRBV27 combines with J gene TRBJ2-6; D is ambiguous. The CDR3 has 17 amino acids. Trimming left V 2 bases short and J 0 bases short, with 11 bases between. Germline loops: CDR1 MNHEY, CDR2 SMNVEV (reference sequence).